The 21 T cell receptor beta chains below come from one sample, sequenced in a study of sequential checkpoint blockade in melanoma. The repertoire was sequenced with immunoSEQ multiplex PCR; TCRdb's copy has only in-frame clones and lacks some. The repertoire consists of some 14,000 clones, with roughly four fifths occurring once and the leading ten covering under 35%. Treatment denoted: randomized to nivolumab then ipilimumab (arm A) or the reverse (arm B). This specimen was CD8+ T cells sorted from blood (inferred from file names), taken from a patient given nivolumab and ipilimumab in sequence. Source of these receptors: a human donor with melanoma.

This chain connects TRBV27 to TRBJ1-1; D not certain. From germline, CDR1 is MNHEY and CDR2 SMNVEV (reference sequence). This CDR3 contains 15 residues. Trimming cost V 5 bases and J 4 bases, with 17 bases left between them. Written as DNA, the CDR3 is TGTGCCAGCAGTCCCGCGGGCCCCTGGGGCACTGAAGCTTTCTTT. This codes for CASSPAGPWGTEAFF.

The J gene is TRBJ1-5, the V gene TRBV11-2; TRBD1 agrees at 9 bases. CDR1 and CDR2 (germline): SGHAT, FQNNGV. The CDR3 spans 15 residues. With 5 bases clipped from V and 2 bases from J, the junction kept 4 bases outside the gene matches. The CDR3, as DNA: TGTGCCAGCAGCCGGACAGGGGAGGGCAATCAGCCCCAGCATTTT. Translated, it gives CASSRTGEGNQPQHF. Full variable domain (rest looked up from reference TRBV11-2 and TRBJ1-5): EAGVAQSPRYKIIEKRQSVAFWCNPISGHATLYWYQQILGQGPKLLIQFQNNGVVDDSQLPKDRFSAERLKGVDSTLKIQPAKLEDSAVYLCASSRTGEGNQPQHFGDGTRLSIL.

This chain joins TRBV7-3 and TRBJ2-2, with 8 bases that match TRBD1. Germline V CDR1 and CDR2: SGHTA, FQGTGA. The V segment lost 5 bases and the J segment 4 bases; nucleotides outside the gene matches: 9. The CDR3 extends over 16 amino acids. The CDR3 sequence: CASSPRGLTLTGELFF. The CDR3 DNA is TGTGCCAGCAGCCCCAGGGGGCTGACACTCACCGGGGAGCTGTTTTTT.

This rearrangement joins TRBV27 to TRBJ1-5; D is perhaps TRBD1 (6 bases). V was shortened by 5 bases and J by 4 bases, with 12 bases between the two germline ends. This CDR3 has 14 residues. Germline assignment: CDR1 MNHEY and CDR2 SMNVEV (reference sequence). CDR3 in DNA: TGTGCCAGCAGTCCTGACAGGCCTAATCAGCCCCAGCATTTT. It is translated as CASSPDRPNQPQHF.

The CDR3 loop is CASSQAGTSLHEQYF. The CDR3 nucleotides are TGTGCCAGCAGCCAAGCCGGGACTAGCTTACACGAGCAGTACTTC. The chain combines TRBV14 with TRBJ2-7, with 9 bases that match TRBD2. CDR3 size: 15 residues. Germline CDR1 SGHDN, CDR2 FVKESK. The V gene end was trimmed by 1 base and the J gene end by 5 bases; junction bases not matched to a gene: 6.

This chain uses TRBV10-3 with TRBJ1-3; the D gene is possibly TRBD1 (5 bases). Trimming took off 11 bases at V and 0 bases at J, with 14 bases between the two ends. Per the germline V gene, CDR1 is ENHRY and CDR2 is SYGVKD. This CDR3 comprises 14 residues. DNA for the CDR3: TGTGCCGCAAAGACAGAAAACTCTGGAAACACCATATATTTT. Amino acid sequence: CAAKTENSGNTIYF.

The V and J genes are TRBV7-9 and TRBJ1-5; a possible D gene is TRBD1 (5 bases). The V gene's germline CDR1 is SEHNR and CDR2 FQNEAQ (reference sequence). The CDR3 length is 13 residues. Between the trimmed V and J ends, which lost 7 bases and 7 bases, there was a span of 14 bases. This CDR3 reads CASTPGEAQPQHF. In DNA, the CDR3 is TGTGCCAGCACCCCGGGGGAGGCCCAGCCCCAGCATTTT.

The chain is built from TRBV19 and TRBJ2-7, with 7 bases identical to TRBD1. Trimming took 5 bases from V and 3 from J; bases not matched to a gene: 4. This CDR3 is 13 amino acids long. Germline V lookup: CDR1 LNHDA, CDR2 SQIVND (reference sequence). CDR3 amino acids: CASSAGTVYEQYF. In DNA form, the CDR3 reads TGTGCCAGTAGTGCCGGGACAGTCTACGAGCAGTACTTC.

As concerns this clone: Relative to the germline gene, one junction end is altered; a read error may explain this. The chain has TRBV7-8 and TRBJ2-7; no clear D. CDR1 is SGHVS and CDR2 is FQNEAQ in the germline V gene. This CDR3 contains 9 residues. DNA for the CDR3: TGTGCCAGCAGCTTAGCATCCAACTTC. Its protein product is CASSLASNF.

The chain combines TRBV4-3 with TRBJ2-7; 9 bases map to TRBD2. The germline V gene encodes CDR1 LGHNA and CDR2 YSLEER. The CDR3 is made up of 15 amino acids. V gave up 1 base and J gave up 4 bases; unmatched junction bases: 5. The CDR3 DNA is TGCGCCAGCAGCCAAGGGCTAGCGGGATATTACGAGCAGTACTTC. It translates to CASSQGLAGYYEQYF.

In its sample, this clone was seen once. This rearrangement joins TRBV6-1 to TRBJ2-3, with D unresolved. The CDR3 totals 18 residues. Germline lookup yields CDR1 MNHNS and CDR2 SASEGT. The ends were cut back, 3 bases at V and 1 base at J, with 20 bases in the middle. CDR3 sequence (DNA): TGTGCCAGCAGTGATATGGTCCAGCCCCGACTCGGCACAGATACGCAGTATTTT. Translating gives CASSDMVQPRLGTDTQYF.

The chain combines TRBV29-1 with TRBJ2-1; a weak D match, TRBD2 (6 bases). The CDR3 consists of 14 residues. The ends were cut back, 4 bases at V and 5 bases at J, with 15 bases in the middle. The germline CDR1 and CDR2 sequences are SQVTM and ANQGSEA. The CDR3 sequence: CSVAGGARDNEQFF. The DNA of the CDR3 is TGCAGCGTTGCGGGCGGGGCCAGAGACAATGAGCAGTTCTTC.

This clone was counted a few times. This chain links TRBV27 with TRBJ2-1; D gene uncertain. V was shortened by 5 bases and J by 14 bases, with 19 bases between the two germline ends. CDR1 is MNHEY, CDR2 SMNVEV, per germline (reference sequence). This CDR3 comprises 13 residues. The CDR3 DNA is TGTGCCAGCAGTCTCAGTTCGTGGCAGAAAAAGTTCTTC. It specifies CASSLSSWQKKFF.

In its sample, this clone was seen a few times. The chain employs TRBV7-9 and TRBJ1-2, with D unclear. This CDR3 has 11 residues. CDR1 is SEHNR, CDR2 FQNEAQ, per germline (reference sequence). Trimming took off 3 bases at V and 4 bases at J, with 3 bases between the two ends. The CDR3 nucleotides are TGTGCCAGCAGCTTCGGCTATGGCTACACCTTC. Translation gives CASSFGYGYTF.

This chain uses TRBV9 with TRBJ2-1; 11 bases fit TRBD2. Germline CDR1 reads SGDLS; CDR2 reads YYNGEE. The CDR3 has 14 residues. V shed 1 base and J 7 bases; nucleotides not matched to a gene: 1. For the CDR3, the DNA is TGTGCCAGCAGCGTACTAGCGGGAGGAAATGAGCAGTTCTTC. Translated, it gives CASSVLAGGNEQFF.

The chain carries TRBV4-2 and TRBJ2-1, with a possible D match to TRBD2 (6 bases). The V and J ends lost 0 bases and 4 bases respectively, with 13 bases between them. Germline lookup yields CDR1 LGHNA and CDR2 YNFKEQ. The CDR3 loop spans 16 amino acids. In nucleotides, the CDR3 is TGTGCCAGCAGCCAAGAATCCGGGACTGATTACAATGAGCAGTTCTTC. Encoded protein: CASSQESGTDYNEQFF.

The gene calls are TRBV5-1 and TRBJ2-1; 7 nucleotides agree with TRBD1. This CDR3 is built from 16 residues. Trimming took 3 bases from V and 0 from J; bases not matched to a gene: 6. Germline assignment: CDR1 SGHRS and CDR2 YFSETQ. CDR3 protein: CASSSFGDSSYNEQFF. Written as DNA, the CDR3 is TGCGCCAGCAGCTCCTTCGGGGACAGCTCCTACAATGAGCAGTTCTTC.

This chain joins TRBV13 and TRBJ1-3; D is undetermined. V was shortened by 4 bases and J by 1 base, with 8 bases between the two germline ends. Germline V gene data show CDR1 as PRHDT and CDR2 as FYEKMQ (reference sequence). The CDR3 is made up of 14 amino acids. CDR3 protein: CASSSYLSGNTIYF. DNA for the CDR3: TGTGCCAGCAGCTCCTACCTGTCTGGAAACACCATATATTTT.

This chain uses TRBV7-3 with TRBJ2-2; no clear D. V lost 5 bases to trimming and J lost 7 bases, with 11 bases between them. Germline V lookup: CDR1 SGHTA, CDR2 FQGTGA. The CDR3 spans 13 residues. The CDR3 loop is CASSNRGGGELFF. The CDR3 nucleotides read TGTGCCAGCAGCAATAGAGGTGGCGGGGAGCTGTTTTTT.

The count of this clone is one. V and J are TRBV6-1 and TRBJ1-4; D is possibly TRBD1 (6 bases). Germline V gives CDR1 MNHNS, CDR2 SASEGT. CDR3 length equals 15 residues. Between the trimmed V and J ends, which lost 2 bases and 4 bases, there was a span of 11 bases. The CDR3 here is CASSELIRGNEKLFF. The CDR3, as DNA: TGTGCCAGCAGTGAACTGATCAGGGGTAATGAAAAACTGTTTTTT.

Comments on this clone: At one end, the junction sequence differs from germline, possibly due to a read error. The chain uses TRBV4-1 and TRBJ1-4, with D tentatively TRBD1 (6 bases). From germline, CDR1 is MGHRA and CDR2 YSYEKL. This CDR3 has 14 residues. CDR3 nucleotides: TGCGCCAGCACCCAACAGGGAACTAATGAAAAACTGTTTTTT. Its translation is CASTQQGTNEKLFF.